This TCR beta chain was retrieved from a study of cytomegalovirus exposure and HLA in healthy donors. Germline V gene lookup returns CDR1 LNHDA and CDR2 SQIVND (reference sequence). The CDR3 is made up of 15 amino acids. V shed 4 bases and J 0 bases; nucleotides not matched to a gene: 3. PCR employed 60 Vbeta and 13 Jbeta primers. The assay was immunoSEQ multiplex PCR, and TCRdb's table has in-frame clones only and misses some. Of around 100,000 clones in the sample, around 63% are singletons; the top ten hold about 4.4%. The chain links TRBV19 to TRBJ2-1; TRBD1 matches at 7 bases. The sequence derives from a human donor in good health. Sample: PBMCs. For the CDR3, the DNA is TGTGCCAGTAGTACCGACAGGGACTCCTACAATGAGCAGTTCTTC. Translating gives CASSTDRDSYNEQFF.